This TCR beta chain came from a study of shared clonotypes between healthy human individuals. Turning to the study itself: There were three CD4 naive, three CD4 memory, two CD8 naive and one CD8 memory plates per donor.

Method: immunoSEQ multiplex PCR; TCRdb's copy keeps in-frame clones and lacks some. The table has about 1.1 million clones, 75% to 80% seen once. The germline gives CDR1 SEHNR, CDR2 FQNEAQ (reference sequence). J gave up 6 bases and V 5 bases, and 6 bases lay outside the gene matches. CDR3 length: 14 amino acids. Study-level results: Rarefaction showed that sequencing of sorted subsets was incomplete (despite large depth).

Splitting the CD4+ cells yielded a CD45RA+ naive subset and a CD45RA-negative memory subset. Concerning this clone itself: Its cognate antigen is unknown.

This receptor was obtained from a man between 18 and 29 years old in good health. Some clones in this sample may be carry-over from other donors' samples. The genes are TRBV7-9 and TRBJ1-1; 10 nucleotides match TRBD1. Sequencing was carried out using memory CD4+ T cells from PBMCs. Subset defined: CD45RA-negative fraction. The CDR3 DNA reads as TGTGCCAGCAGCCTTACCGGACAGGGGGCTGAAGCTTTCTTT. Its translation is CASSLTGQGAEAFF.